The clone carrying this T cell receptor (beta chain) was counted only a few times. The record originates from a study of blood T cell repertoires in COVID-19. Study overall: Collection of acute and convalescent COVID-19 samples took place in the United States, Italy and Spain.

The V end was cut by 4 bases, the J end by 2 bases, with 17 bases between. Germline V gene lookup returns CDR1 MDHEN and CDR2 SYDVKM. This CDR3 has 16 amino acids. Clones were read by immunoSEQ multiplex PCR, and TCRdb kept only the in-frame ones, dropping some. The repertoire holds 140,000 to 150,000 clones, with roughly 84% as singletons. The chain has TRBV28 and TRBJ1-2; no reliable D call. This clonotype was sampled from a man aged 60-69 years with active or convalescent COVID-19. The sequenced material came from peripheral blood. Here the CDR3 DNA reads TGTGCCAGCAGTTCGATAATCCCGCGGAAGAACTATGGCTACACCTTC. Its protein is CASSSIIPRKNYGYTF.